This T cell receptor (beta chain) was sequenced during a study of post-analysis software for immune sequencing data. A remark on this clonotype: As yet, its antigen is unknown.

Unique molecular identifiers featured in each of the TCR beta cDNA libraries. TCRdb independently ran MiXCR on the PCR reads; one entry per CDR3 protein. The table shows some 890,000 distinct CDR3 sequences, with about 57% occurring only once. Study-wide points: Multiple sclerosis was associated with a significant reduction in normalized Chao1 diversity relative to controls. Samples made in the same batch grouped tightly together by F measure. Controls showed lower frequencies than patients for four to six TRBV segments, and TRBV5-6, TRBV5-1 and TRBV20-1 were among these.

The V and J ends lost 6 bases and 4 bases respectively, with 15 bases between them. Germline CDR1 reads SGHTA; CDR2 reads FQGTGA. The CDR3 is made up of 14 amino acids. The genes are TRBV7-3 and TRBJ1-1, with TRBD1 as a possible D gene (6 bases). The sequenced sample consisted of blood. The clonotype comes from a girl between 10 and 17 years old with multiple sclerosis. DNA for the CDR3: TGTGCCAGCAGTCAGACAGGTAGGGGCACTGAAGCTTTCTTT. Translated, it gives CASSQTGRGTEAFF.